The 8 T cell receptor beta chains in this list originate from one sample, sequenced in a study of neurological immune-mediated disorders. One entry per CDR3 protein results from TCRdb running MiXCR on the 5' RACE reads. Among 10,000 to 12,000 distinct CDR3 sequences listed, 22% were seen once. The sequencing input was CD8+ T cells from blood. These receptors were collected from a woman between 40 and 50 years old with multiple sclerosis.

This clonotype was picked up many times. The chain recombines TRBV13 with TRBJ2-7; a weak D match, TRBD1 (9 bases). Germline V lookup: CDR1 PRHDT, CDR2 FYEKMQ (reference sequence). V was trimmed by 4 bases and J by 2 bases, leaving 18 bases between them. This CDR3 is 16 amino acids long. CDR3 sequence (DNA): TGTGCCAGCAGCTCCCGGGGGGGACAGGGTGCCTACGAGCAGTACTTC. Its translation: CASSSRGGQGAYEQYF. The full variable domain, in which reference TRBV13 and TRBJ2-7 provide the parts outside the CDR3, is AAGVIQSPRHLIKEKRETATLKCYPIPRHDTVYWYQQGPGQDPQFLISFYEKMQSDKGSIPDRFSAQQFSDYHSELNMSSLELGDSALYFCASSSRGGQGAYEQYFGPGTRLTVT.

This clonotype was seen at least ten times. V and J are TRBV11-2 and TRBJ2-7; unclear D gene. Trimming took 3 bases from V and 0 from J, leaving 9 bases between them. The germline V gene encodes CDR1 SGHAT and CDR2 FQNNGV. The CDR3 is 14 amino acids. The CDR3: CASSFLQLSYEQYF. The CDR3 DNA follows: TGTGCCAGCAGCTTCCTCCAGCTCTCCTACGAGCAGTACTTC. Full variable domain (missing parts from reference TRBV11-2 and TRBJ2-7): EAGVAQSPRYKIIEKRQSVAFWCNPISGHATLYWYQQILGQGPKLLIQFQNNGVVDDSQLPKDRFSAERLKGVDSTLKIQPAKLEDSAVYLCASSFLQLSYEQYFGPGTRLTVT.

The table lists this clonotype with many counts. The V call is TRBV5-1, the J call TRBJ1-1, with 7 bases lining up with TRBD1. The CDR3 sequence is 16 residues long. V trimming: 7 bases; J trimming: 7 bases; junction bases outside the gene matches: 19. CDR1 and CDR2 (germline): SGHRS, YFSETQ. The DNA of the CDR3 is TGCGCCAGCTCGGAGACTGGCGCGACAGGGACGGGTGAAGCTTTCTTT. It encodes CASSETGATGTGEAFF.

This clonotype ranks as medium-sized. The genes are TRBV29-1 and TRBJ1-1; D call uncertain. Per the germline V gene, CDR1 is SQVTM and CDR2 is ANQGSEA. The CDR3 has 13 amino acids. V was cut by 7 bases and J by 5 bases, with 17 bases left in between. The CDR3 sequence: CSAPTGGRTEAFF. For the CDR3, the DNA is TGCAGCGCCCCTACTGGAGGGAGGACTGAAGCTTTCTTT.

This clonotype was seen more than once but under ten times. The chain uses TRBV5-4 and TRBJ2-3; D call uncertain. The V gene lost 3 bases and the J gene lost 2 bases, with 13 bases spanning the gap. The CDR3 length is 15 residues. Looked up from germline, CDR1 is SGHNT and CDR2 is YYREEE (reference sequence). The chain's CDR3 is CASSSTLDSTDTQYF. The DNA for the CDR3 is TGTGCCAGCAGCTCCACCCTAGATTCCACAGATACGCAGTATTTT.

Relative to its sample, this clonotype is medium-sized. The CDR3 spells CSARGVMAERYGYTF. The DNA of the CDR3 is TGCAGTGCTAGAGGGGTGATGGCCGAGCGCTATGGCTACACCTTC. The rearrangement uses TRBV20-1 and TRBJ1-2, with D unresolved. Trimming left V 1 base short and J 4 bases short, with 16 bases between. Germline V gene sequence: CDR1 DFQATT, CDR2 SNEGSKA (reference sequence). CDR3 length equals 15 residues.

This clonotype appeared many times. The chain uses TRBV25-1 and TRBJ1-1; possible D gene TRBD1, 5 bases. Trimming took off 2 bases at V and 5 bases at J, with 6 bases between the two ends. The CDR3 has 12 residues. Germline V CDR1 and CDR2: MGHDK, SYGVNS. CDR3 sequence (DNA): TGTGCCAGCAGTGAAGGGGGAACTGAAGCTTTCTTT. Translating gives CASSEGGTEAFF.

This clonotype has at least ten counts. The rearrangement links TRBV5-8 to TRBJ1-5; D gene unclear. The CDR3 totals 12 residues. CDR1 is SGHTS and CDR2 is YDEGEE in the germline V gene. Trimming pared 3 bases from V and 6 bases from J, leaving 7 bases between. The CDR3 coding sequence is TGTGCCAGCAGCTCTTGGGGTCAGCCCCAGCATTTT. Translating gives CASSSWGQPQHF. The entire variable domain, with the rest obtained from reference TRBV5-8 and TRBJ1-5, is as follows: EAGVTQSPTHLIKTRGQQATLRCSPISGHTSVYWYQQALGLGLQFLLWYDEGEERNRGNFPPRFSGRQFPNYSSELNVNALELEDSALYLCASSSWGQPQHFGDGTRLSIL.